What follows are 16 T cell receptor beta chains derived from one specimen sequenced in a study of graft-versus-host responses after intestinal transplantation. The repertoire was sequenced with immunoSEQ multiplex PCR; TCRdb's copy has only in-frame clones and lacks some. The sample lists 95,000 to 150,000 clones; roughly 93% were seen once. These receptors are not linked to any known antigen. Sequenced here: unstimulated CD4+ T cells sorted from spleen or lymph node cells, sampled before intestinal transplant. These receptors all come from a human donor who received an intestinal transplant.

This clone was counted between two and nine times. The CDR3 sequence is CAISEGLQAFF. The CDR3 nucleotides are TGTGCCATCAGTGAAGGCCTGCAAGCTTTCTTT. This chain connects TRBV10-3 to TRBJ1-1; no reliable D call. The V end lost 3 bases, the J end lost 9 bases, and 8 bases lay between the germline ends. Germline V CDR1 and CDR2: ENHRY, SYGVKD. CDR3 length equals 11 residues.

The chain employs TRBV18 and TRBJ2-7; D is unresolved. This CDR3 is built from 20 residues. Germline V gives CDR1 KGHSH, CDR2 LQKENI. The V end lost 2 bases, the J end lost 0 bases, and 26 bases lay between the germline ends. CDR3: CASSPKRMSPLSNSSYEQYF. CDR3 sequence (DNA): TGTGCCAGCTCACCAAAACGGATGTCGCCGTTATCCAATAGCTCCTACGAGCAGTACTTC.

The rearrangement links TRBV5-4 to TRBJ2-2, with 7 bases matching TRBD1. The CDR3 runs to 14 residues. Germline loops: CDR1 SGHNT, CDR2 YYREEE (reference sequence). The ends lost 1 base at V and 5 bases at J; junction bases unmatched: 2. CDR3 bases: TGTGCCAGCAGCTTGAGCAGGGGGACCGGGGAGCTGTTTTTT. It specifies CASSLSRGTGELFF.

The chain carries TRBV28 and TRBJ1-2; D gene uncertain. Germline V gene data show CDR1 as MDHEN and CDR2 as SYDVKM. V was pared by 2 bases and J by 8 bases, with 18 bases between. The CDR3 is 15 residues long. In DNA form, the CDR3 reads TGTGCCAGCAGTTTAGGAGGCAGCCATATATGGGGCTACACCTTC. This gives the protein CASSLGGSHIWGYTF.

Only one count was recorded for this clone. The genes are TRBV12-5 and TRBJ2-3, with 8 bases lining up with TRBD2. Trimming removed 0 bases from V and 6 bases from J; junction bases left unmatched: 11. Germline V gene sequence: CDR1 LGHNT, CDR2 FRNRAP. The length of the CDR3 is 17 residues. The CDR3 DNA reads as TGTGCTAGTGGTTTGGTACTGAAAGCGGGAGTCAGCGATACGCAGTATTTT. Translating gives CASGLVLKAGVSDTQYF. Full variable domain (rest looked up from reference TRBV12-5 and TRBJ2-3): DARVTQTPRHKVTEMGQEVTMRCQPILGHNTVFWYRQTMMQGLELLAYFRNRAPLDDSGMPKDRFSAEMPDATLATLKIQPSEPRDSAVYFCASGLVLKAGVSDTQYFGPGTRLTVL.

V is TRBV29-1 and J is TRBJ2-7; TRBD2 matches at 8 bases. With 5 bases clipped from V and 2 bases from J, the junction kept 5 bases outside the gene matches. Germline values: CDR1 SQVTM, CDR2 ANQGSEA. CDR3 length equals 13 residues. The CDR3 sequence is CSVSGRGTYEQYF. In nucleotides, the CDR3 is TGCAGCGTTAGCGGGAGAGGGACCTACGAGCAGTACTTC.

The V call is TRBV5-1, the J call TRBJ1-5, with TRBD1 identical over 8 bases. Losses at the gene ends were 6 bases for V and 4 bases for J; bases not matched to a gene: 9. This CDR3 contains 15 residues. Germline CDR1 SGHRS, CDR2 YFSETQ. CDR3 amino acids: CASKSTGGSNQPQHF. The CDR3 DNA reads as TGCGCCAGCAAGTCAACAGGGGGGTCAAATCAGCCCCAGCATTTT.

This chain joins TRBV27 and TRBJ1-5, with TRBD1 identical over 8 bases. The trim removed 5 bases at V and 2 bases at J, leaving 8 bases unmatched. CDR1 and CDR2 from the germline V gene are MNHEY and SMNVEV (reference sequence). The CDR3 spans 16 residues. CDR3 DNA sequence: TGTGCCAGCAGTGCGTACAGGGGGAGGCGCAATCAGCCCCAGCATTTT. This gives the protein CASSAYRGRRNQPQHF.

As DNA, the CDR3 is TGTGCCAGCTCCCCAAAGGGGGCAGATACGCAGTATTTT. Its translation: CASSPKGADTQYF. The chain employs TRBV18 and TRBJ2-3; D may be TRBD1 (6 bases). The V end was cut by 6 bases, the J end by 4 bases, with 11 bases between. The germline CDR1 and CDR2 sequences are KGHSH and LQKENI. This CDR3 has 13 amino acids. Full variable domain (remainder filled in from reference TRBV18 and TRBJ2-3): NAGVMQNPRHLVRRRGQEARLRCSPMKGHSHVYWYRQLPEEGLKFMVYLQKENIIDESGMPKERFSAEFPKEGPSILRIQQVVRGDSAAYFCASSPKGADTQYFGPGTRLTVL.

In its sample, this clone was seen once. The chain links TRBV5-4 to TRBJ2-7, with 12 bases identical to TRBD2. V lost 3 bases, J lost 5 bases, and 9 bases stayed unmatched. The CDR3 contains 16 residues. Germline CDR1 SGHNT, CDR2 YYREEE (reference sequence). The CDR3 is CASSWSLAGGPHEQYF. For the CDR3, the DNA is TGTGCCAGCAGCTGGTCCCTAGCGGGAGGGCCCCACGAGCAGTACTTC.

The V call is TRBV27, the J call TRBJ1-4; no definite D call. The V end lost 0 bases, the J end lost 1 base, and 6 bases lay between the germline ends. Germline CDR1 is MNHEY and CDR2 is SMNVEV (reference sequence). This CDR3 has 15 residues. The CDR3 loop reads CASSLSRGTNEKLFF. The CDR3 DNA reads TGTGCCAGCAGTTTATCCCGGGGAACTAATGAAAAACTGTTTTTT.

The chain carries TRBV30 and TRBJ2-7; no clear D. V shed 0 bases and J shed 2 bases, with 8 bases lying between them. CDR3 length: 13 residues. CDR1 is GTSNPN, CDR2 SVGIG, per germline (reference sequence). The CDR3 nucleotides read TGTGCCTGGAGTGTAACGGCCACCTACGAGCAGTACTTC. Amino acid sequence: CAWSVTATYEQYF.

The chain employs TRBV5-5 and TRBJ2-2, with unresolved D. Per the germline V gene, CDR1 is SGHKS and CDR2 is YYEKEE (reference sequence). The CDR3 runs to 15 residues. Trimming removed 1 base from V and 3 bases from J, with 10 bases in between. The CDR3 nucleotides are TGTGCCAGCAGCTTGTTGGGGTCGGACACCGGGGAGCTGTTTTTT. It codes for CASSLLGSDTGELFF.

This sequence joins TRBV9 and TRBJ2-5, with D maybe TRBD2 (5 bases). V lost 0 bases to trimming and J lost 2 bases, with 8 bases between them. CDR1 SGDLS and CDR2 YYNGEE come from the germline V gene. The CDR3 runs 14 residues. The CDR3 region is CASSVASGQETQYF. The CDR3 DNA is TGTGCCAGCAGCGTAGCCAGCGGACAAGAGACCCAGTACTTC.

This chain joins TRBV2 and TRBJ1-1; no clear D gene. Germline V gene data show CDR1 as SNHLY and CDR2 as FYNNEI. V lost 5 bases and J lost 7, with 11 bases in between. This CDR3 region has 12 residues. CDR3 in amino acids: CASSLTRDEAFF. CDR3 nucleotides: TGTGCCAGCAGTTTGACTAGAGATGAAGCTTTCTTT.

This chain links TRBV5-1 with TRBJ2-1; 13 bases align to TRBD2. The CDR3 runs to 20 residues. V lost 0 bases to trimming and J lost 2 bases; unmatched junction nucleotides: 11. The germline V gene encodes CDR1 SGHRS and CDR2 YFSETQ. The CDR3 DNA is TGCGCCAGCAGCTTGGGTTTCTGGACTAGCGGGAGAACGGCCTACAATGAGCAGTTCTTC. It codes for CASSLGFWTSGRTAYNEQFF.